These 32 T cell receptor beta chains share one sample of origin, sequenced in a study of immune heterogeneity within non-small cell lung tumors. Amplification of TCR beta CDR3 was performed by multiplex PCR with 32 V and 13 J primers. TCRdb passed the multiplex PCR reads through MiXCR, listing each CDR3 protein once. The table has tens of thousands of distinct CDR3 sequences, around 26% seen once. With approximately 600 ng used per sample, the template was genomic DNA from bulk tumor. Several spatially distant biopsies were obtained per primary tumor intraoperatively. Enrolled individuals presented with untreated, newly diagnosed non-small cell lung cancer and received curative surgery. Input material: lung tumor tissue. These receptors originate from a man aged 35 to 55 with non-small cell lung cancer.

The chain is built from TRBV6-1 and TRBJ1-5, with TRBD1 matching 7 bases. Germline V gives CDR1 MNHNS, CDR2 SASEGT. V dropped 5 bases and J dropped 11; count of bases not matched to a gene: 21. The CDR3 totals 17 residues. CDR3 sequence reads: CASSYGSRGGQPEAQHF. The CDR3 coding sequence is TGTGCCAGCAGTTATGGAAGCAGGGGGGGCCAACCCGAGGCCCAGCATTTT.

This clonotype has just a few counts. The chain is built from TRBV7-2 and TRBJ2-1; D is unresolved. V gave up 3 bases and J gave up 0 bases, with 15 bases separating them. CDR3 size: 17 residues. Germline V gene data show CDR1 as SGHTA and CDR2 as FQGNSA. This CDR3 reads CASSFGVRSYSYNEQFF. The CDR3 region has the DNA TGTGCCAGCAGCTTCGGCGTCCGTAGCTACTCCTACAATGAGCAGTTCTTC.

Ten or more counts support this clonotype. The genes are TRBV6-5 and TRBJ2-1, with 13 bases identical to TRBD2. This CDR3 has 19 residues. V lost 2 bases and J lost 8; bases outside the gene matches: 15. Germline CDR1 MNHEY, CDR2 SVGAGI. CDR3 amino acids: CASSYVAGLAGSWGHEQFF. Written as DNA, the CDR3 is TGTGCCAGCAGTTACGTCGCGGGACTAGCGGGATCTTGGGGCCATGAGCAGTTCTTC.

This clonotype showed up just a few times. This sequence joins TRBV20-1 and TRBJ1-3; possibly TRBD1 for D (5 bases). V was shortened by 3 bases and J by 4 bases, with 13 bases between the two germline ends. Germline V CDR1 and CDR2: DFQATT, SNEGSKA (reference sequence). This CDR3 is 14 amino acids long. CDR3 loop: CSARFGTLGNTIYF. CDR3 nucleotides: TGCAGTGCTAGGTTTGGGACCCTGGGAAACACCATATATTTT.

V and J are TRBV20-1 and TRBJ2-5; 11 nucleotides agree with TRBD2. The CDR3 consists of 15 residues. Germline loops: CDR1 DFQATT, CDR2 SNEGSKA (reference sequence). Trimming at V came to 6 bases and at J to 5 bases, leaving 11 bases not matched to a gene. As DNA, the CDR3 is TGCAGTGCCGTCAAGCTAGCGGGAGGCAGGGAGACCCAGTACTTC. This sequence encodes CSAVKLAGGRETQYF.

Remarks on this clonotype: At one of its ends the junction is not consistent with the germline gene, which may arise from a read error. V usage is TRBV5-1 and J usage is TRBJ2-2, with D perhaps being TRBD1 or TRBD2 (5 bases each). Germline CDR1 is SGHRS and CDR2 is YFSETQ. This CDR3 spans 14 amino acids. The CDR3 loop reads CASSYPQACRGAVF. The CDR3 DNA follows: TGCGCCAGCAGCTATCCACAGGCTTGCCGGGGAGCTGTTTTT. Filled out from reference TRBV5-1 and TRBJ2-2, the complete variable domain reads KAGVTQTPRYLIKTRGQQVTLSCSPISGHRSVSWYQQTPGQGLQFLFEYFSETQRNKGNFPGRFSGRQFSNSRSEMNVSTLELGDSALYLCASSYPQACRGAVFGEGSRLTVL.

This rearrangement joins TRBV7-2 to TRBJ2-1, with a tentative D call TRBD2 (5 bases). Germline values: CDR1 SGHTA, CDR2 FQGNSA. Trimming pared 4 bases from V and 5 bases from J, leaving 15 bases between. This CDR3 is built from 15 residues. In nucleotides, the CDR3 is TGTGCCAGCAGCTCCCAACGCCTAGCCGACAATGAGCAGTTCTTC. This encodes CASSSQRLADNEQFF.

This clonotype was picked up a small number of times. The gene calls are TRBV5-1 and TRBJ2-3, with TRBD1 as a possible D gene (5 bases). The CDR3 sequence is 14 residues long. V gave up 0 bases and J gave up 3 bases, with 8 bases separating them. Germline V CDR1 and CDR2: SGHRS, YFSETQ. The DNA of the CDR3 is TGCGCCAGCAGCTTGGGACAGACGACAGATACGCAGTATTTT. This gives the protein CASSLGQTTDTQYF.

To note about this clonotype: This may be a read error: a much more frequent sequence differs by one nucleotide. The rearrangement uses TRBV27 and TRBJ1-5; unclear D gene. CDR1 MNHEY and CDR2 SMNVEV come from the germline V gene (reference sequence). This CDR3 is built from 15 residues. The CDR3 region is CASILSGPGNQPQHF. CDR3 coding DNA: TGTGCCAGCATTTTATCGGGCCCCGGCAATCAGCCCCAGCATTTT.

This clonotype was seen ten or more times. This chain uses TRBV19 with TRBJ2-3; 12 positions agree with TRBD2. The V segment lost 3 bases and the J segment 6 bases; nucleotides outside the gene matches: 4. Per germline, CDR1 LNHDA and CDR2 SQIVND (reference sequence). The CDR3 totals 15 residues. CDR3 sequence: CASSMTSGSVDTQYF. CDR3 in DNA: TGTGCCAGTAGTATGACTAGCGGGAGTGTGGATACGCAGTATTTT.

This clonotype was observed many times. J is TRBJ1-2 and V is TRBV11-2; a weak D match, TRBD1 (5 bases). This CDR3 has 16 residues. V lost 5 bases and J lost 4, with 20 bases in between. Germline assignment: CDR1 SGHAT and CDR2 FQNNGV. Written as DNA, the CDR3 is TGTGCCAGCAGCCCGGACCGGGACCCAAGCCTCTATGGCTACACCTTC. This codes for CASSPDRDPSLYGYTF. Using reference TRBV11-2 and TRBJ1-2 for the parts outside the CDR3, the full variable domain is EAGVAQSPRYKIIEKRQSVAFWCNPISGHATLYWYQQILGQGPKLLIQFQNNGVVDDSQLPKDRFSAERLKGVDSTLKIQPAKLEDSAVYLCASSPDRDPSLYGYTFGSGTRLTVV.

The chain has TRBV7-9 and TRBJ1-3; 12 positions agree with TRBD1. The V gene's germline CDR1 is SEHNR and CDR2 FQNEAQ (reference sequence). The CDR3 has 17 amino acids. Trimming cost V 5 bases and J 0 bases; bases outside gene matches: 5. The CDR3 sequence: CASSQGTGGVSGNTIYF. The CDR3 DNA is TGTGCCAGCAGCCAAGGGACAGGGGGCGTCTCTGGAAACACCATATATTTT. Based on the CDR3 plus reference TRBV7-9 and TRBJ1-3, the full variable domain is DTGVSQNPRHKITKRGQNVTFRCDPISEHNRLYWYRQTLGQGPEFLTYFQNEAQLEKSRLLSDRFSAERPKGSFSTLEIQRTEQGDSAMYLCASSQGTGGVSGNTIYFGEGSWLTVV.

The chain carries TRBV30 and TRBJ2-7; tentatively, D is TRBD2 (6 bases). CDR1 is GTSNPN and CDR2 is SVGIG in the germline V gene (reference sequence). V lost 2 bases and J lost 2, with 16 bases in between. The CDR3 length is 15 residues. The CDR3 nucleotides are TGTGCCTGGAGTCACCGGCACCAGCGGGCCTACGAGCAGTACTTC. Translating it yields CAWSHRHQRAYEQYF.

This clonotype was picked up a small number of times. The rearrangement joins TRBV16 to TRBJ2-5; TRBD1 might be the D (5 bases). The CDR3 covers 14 residues. V was shortened by 1 base and J by 5 bases, with 11 bases between the two germline ends. CDR1 is KGHSY, CDR2 FQNENV, per germline. The CDR3 region is CASSQFVGVETQYF. CDR3 coding DNA: TGTGCCAGCAGCCAATTCGTAGGGGTGGAGACCCAGTACTTC.

This chain connects TRBV9 to TRBJ2-4; 7 bases align to TRBD2. J was trimmed by 5 bases and V by 1 base; bases with no gene match: 6. This CDR3 contains 15 residues. CDR1 is SGDLS, CDR2 YYNGEE, per germline. The CDR3 region has the DNA TGTGCCAGCAGCGTAAGTGGGAGGGAACAAAACATTCAGTACTTC. Its translation is CASSVSGREQNIQYF.

Note on this clonotype: Since a much larger clone is just one base distant, this may be a read error. The chain combines TRBV10-3 with TRBJ2-1; maybe TRBD1 (6 bases). With 2 bases removed from V and 2 bases from J, the gap between germline ends came to 19 bases. The germline V gene encodes CDR1 ENHRY and CDR2 SYGVKD. This CDR3 has 18 amino acids. CDR3 DNA: TGTGCCATCAGTGAGCATCGCAGGCCAGGACAGCCCTACAATGAGCAGTTCTTC. Its translation: CAISEHRRPGQPYNEQFF.

Comment on this clonotype: A much larger clone sits a single nucleotide away, making a read error possible. V is TRBV30 and J is TRBJ1-5; D possibly corresponds to TRBD1 (6 bases). Germline CDR1 reads GTSNPN; CDR2 reads SVGIG (reference sequence). Trimming removed 2 bases at V and 3 bases at J, with 11 bases between. There are 14 residues in the CDR3. The CDR3 DNA sequence: TGTGCCTGGAGTCCCGGACAGTTCAATCAGCCCCAGCATTTT. Translating gives CAWSPGQFNQPQHF.

This clonotype was seen at least ten times. The chain uses TRBV11-2 and TRBJ2-2, with D tentatively TRBD1 (5 bases). The germline gives CDR1 SGHAT, CDR2 FQNNGV. The V and J ends lost 2 bases and 7 bases respectively, with 8 bases between them. The CDR3 runs to 13 residues. The CDR3 nucleotides are TGTGCCAGCAGCTTATTAAGGGGCGGGGAGCTGTTTTTT. Its translation is CASSLLRGGELFF.

The sample holds many counts of this clonotype. The chain couples TRBV6-2 or TRBV6-3 to TRBJ2-3; 8 positions agree with TRBD2. Germline loops: CDR1 MNHEY, CDR2 SVGEGT. V dropped 6 bases and J dropped 4; count of bases not matched to a gene: 15. There are 17 residues in the CDR3. CDR3 DNA: TGTGCCAGCAGCCGACCCTCGGGAGCGGGAGCCTCAGATACGCAGTATTTT. This encodes CASSRPSGAGASDTQYF.

To note about this clonotype: A single base separates this from a much larger clone, so it may be a read error. The genes are TRBV20-1 and TRBJ1-5; D may be TRBD1 (6 bases). This CDR3 contains 12 residues. Germline CDR1 and CDR2: DFQATT and SNEGSKA (reference sequence). Written as DNA, the CDR3 is TGCATTGCGACCCCGGGGGCGAAACCCCAGCATTTT. Its translation: CIATPGAKPQHF.

The chain carries TRBV5-1 and TRBJ2-5; a weak D match, TRBD2 (6 bases). CDR3 length: 17 amino acids. Germline V lookup: CDR1 SGHRS, CDR2 YFSETQ. The germline V and J ends were trimmed by 1 base and 5 bases, with 21 bases remaining between them. The CDR3 region is CASSLRGWEDVFETQYF. The CDR3 nucleotides read TGCGCCAGCAGCTTGCGCGGTTGGGAGGATGTCTTCGAGACCCAGTACTTC.

The chain couples TRBV9 to TRBJ1-2; D is unclear. V lost 0 bases to trimming and J lost 1 base, with 4 bases between them. The germline gives CDR1 SGDLS, CDR2 YYNGEE. CDR3 length equals 13 residues. The CDR3 protein is CASSVDVNYGYTF. The CDR3 DNA follows: TGTGCCAGCAGCGTAGATGTTAACTATGGCTACACCTTC.

To note about this clonotype: The junction departs from the called germline gene at one end, perhaps through a read error. The chain couples TRBV10-3 to TRBJ2-1, with 13 nucleotides matching TRBD2. The CDR3 covers 16 residues. In germline, CDR1 is ENHRY, CDR2 SYGVKD. The CDR3 DNA follows: TGTGCCATCAGCGGACTAGCGGGAGCCTCCTACAATGAGCAGTTATTC. Amino acid sequence: CAISGLAGASYNEQLF.

This clonotype has at least ten counts. The chain joins TRBV20-1 to TRBJ2-7; the match to TRBD2 covers 9 bases. This CDR3 is built from 13 residues. Germline lookup yields CDR1 DFQATT and CDR2 SNEGSKA (reference sequence). The V gene end was trimmed by 6 bases and the J gene end by 3 bases; junction bases not matched to a gene: 6. CDR3: CSAPASGIYEQYF. CDR3 sequence (DNA): TGCAGTGCCCCGGCTAGCGGGATCTACGAGCAGTACTTC.

This clonotype was observed a handful of times. In nucleotides, the CDR3 is TGTGCCAGCAGCGGTCCGTCCGGAGCCGGCTACGAGCAGTACTTC. Its translation: CASSGPSGAGYEQYF. This chain uses TRBV5-4 with TRBJ2-7; D uncertain. The CDR3 spans 15 residues. V was clipped by 4 bases and J by 3 bases, with 17 bases between them. Germline CDR1 SGHNT, CDR2 YYREEE (reference sequence).

Notes on this clonotype: This may come from a read error, since a much larger clone is one base off. This chain joins TRBV19 and TRBJ2-1, with 11 bases lining up with TRBD2. CDR1 is LNHDA and CDR2 is SQIVND in the germline V gene (reference sequence). The CDR3 loop spans 16 amino acids. Here the CDR3 reads CASRIAGGAAGHEHFF. The CDR3 DNA sequence: TGTGCCAGTAGGATAGCGGGAGGGGCGGCGGGGCATGAGCATTTCTTC.

This clonotype has only a few counts. The chain combines TRBV19 with TRBJ1-1; perhaps TRBD1 as D (5 bases). The CDR3 is made up of 14 amino acids. Germline assignment: CDR1 LNHDA and CDR2 SQIVND (reference sequence). V gave up 6 bases and J gave up 1 base, with 12 bases separating them. CDR3 residues: CASRPRAGNTEAFF. DNA of the CDR3: TGTGCCAGTAGGCCCAGGGCTGGGAACACTGAAGCTTTCTTT.

Comments on this clonotype: This may come from a read error, since a much larger clone is one base off. The J gene is TRBJ2-7, the V gene TRBV11-3, with 9 bases identical to TRBD1. The CDR3 is 13 amino acids. CDR1 and CDR2 (germline): SGHNT, YENEEA. The CDR3 here is CVSSLQGAVEQYF. In DNA form, the CDR3 reads TGTGTCAGCAGCCTACAGGGGGCGGTCGAGCAGTACTTC.

Comment on this clonotype: A much larger clone sits a single nucleotide away, making a read error possible. The chain uses TRBV5-1 and TRBJ2-7; no clear D gene. V was pared by 7 bases and J by 1 base, with 12 bases between. Per germline, CDR1 SGHRS and CDR2 YFSETQ. CDR3 length equals 13 residues. CDR3 sequence (DNA): TGCGCCAGCCATGAGACCGAATCCTACGAGCAGTACTTC. It translates to CASHETESYEQYF.

This clonotype showed up just a few times. V and J are TRBV19 and TRBJ1-1, with a weak D call TRBD1 (6 bases). This CDR3 region has 16 residues. Per germline, CDR1 LNHDA and CDR2 SQIVND (reference sequence). Trimming shortened V by 4 bases and J by 0 bases, and 15 bases separated the two germline ends. The CDR3 sequence is CASSKGQSSMNTEAFF. CDR3 nucleotide sequence: TGTGCCAGTAGTAAAGGACAGAGTAGTATGAACACTGAAGCTTTCTTT.

This clonotype was seen many times. The rearrangement joins TRBV11-1 to TRBJ2-7; TRBD2 might be the D (6 bases). V dropped 0 bases and J dropped 3 bases, with 6 bases sitting between them. Germline CDR1 and CDR2: SGHAT and FQDESV (reference sequence). The CDR3 runs to 13 residues. The CDR3 is CASSLAGLYEQYF. The CDR3, as DNA: TGTGCCAGCAGCTTAGCGGGACTCTACGAGCAGTACTTC.

This clonotype was recorded many times. The rearrangement uses TRBV20-1 and TRBJ2-1; D is possibly TRBD2 (6 bases). CDR3 length: 13 amino acids. V was trimmed by 6 bases and J by 2 bases, leaving 11 bases between them. Germline CDR1 and CDR2: DFQATT and SNEGSKA (reference sequence). The CDR3, as DNA: TGCAGTGCCCGGACTATTGCCTACAATGAGCAGTTCTTC. Translation gives CSARTIAYNEQFF.